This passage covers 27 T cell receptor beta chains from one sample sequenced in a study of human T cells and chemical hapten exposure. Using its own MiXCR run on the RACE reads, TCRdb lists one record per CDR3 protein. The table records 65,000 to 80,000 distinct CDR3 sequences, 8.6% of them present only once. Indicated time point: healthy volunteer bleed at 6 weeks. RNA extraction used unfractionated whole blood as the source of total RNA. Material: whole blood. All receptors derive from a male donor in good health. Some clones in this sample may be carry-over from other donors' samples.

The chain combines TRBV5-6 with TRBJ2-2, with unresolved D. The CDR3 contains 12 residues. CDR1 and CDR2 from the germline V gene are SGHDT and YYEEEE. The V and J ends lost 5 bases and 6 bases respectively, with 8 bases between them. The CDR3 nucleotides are TGTGCCAGCAGTCCCTTGGCCGGGGAGCTGTTTTTT. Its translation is CASSPLAGELFF. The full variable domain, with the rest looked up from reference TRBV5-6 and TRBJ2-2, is DAGVTQSPTHLIKTRGQQVTLRCSPKSGHDTVSWYQQALGQGPQFIFQYYEEEERQRGNFPDRFSGHQFPNYSSELNVNALLLGDSALYLCASSPLAGELFFGEGSRLTVL.

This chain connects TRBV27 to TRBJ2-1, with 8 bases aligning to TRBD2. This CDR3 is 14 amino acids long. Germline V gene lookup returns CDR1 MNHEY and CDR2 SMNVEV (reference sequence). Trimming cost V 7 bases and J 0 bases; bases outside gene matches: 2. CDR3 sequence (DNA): TGTGCCAGCACTAGCGGGCCCTCCTACAATGAGCAGTTCTTC. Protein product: CASTSGPSYNEQFF.

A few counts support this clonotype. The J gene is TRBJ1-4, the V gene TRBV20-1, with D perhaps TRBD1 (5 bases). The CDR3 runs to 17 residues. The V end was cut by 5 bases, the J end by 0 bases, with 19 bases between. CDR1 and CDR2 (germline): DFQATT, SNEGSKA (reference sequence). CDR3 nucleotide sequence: TGCAGTGCTTTGGACACCTTCCTGAGCGCAACTAATGAAAAACTGTTTTTT. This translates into CSALDTFLSATNEKLFF.

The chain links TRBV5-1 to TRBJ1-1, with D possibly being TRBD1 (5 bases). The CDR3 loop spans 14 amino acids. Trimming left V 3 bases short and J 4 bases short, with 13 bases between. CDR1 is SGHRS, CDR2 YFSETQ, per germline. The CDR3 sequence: CASSWKDTATEAFF. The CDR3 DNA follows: TGCGCCAGCAGCTGGAAGGACACAGCCACTGAAGCTTTCTTT. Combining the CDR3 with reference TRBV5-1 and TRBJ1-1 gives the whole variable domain KAGVTQTPRYLIKTRGQQVTLSCSPISGHRSVSWYQQTPGQGLQFLFEYFSETQRNKGNFPGRFSGRQFSNSRSEMNVSTLELGDSALYLCASSWKDTATEAFFGQGTRLTVV.

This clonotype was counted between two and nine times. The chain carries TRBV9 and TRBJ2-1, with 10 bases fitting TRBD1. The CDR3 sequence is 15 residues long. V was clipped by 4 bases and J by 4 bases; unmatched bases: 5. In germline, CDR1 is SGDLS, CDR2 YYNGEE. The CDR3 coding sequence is TGTGCCAGCAGCCGGGGACAGGGGACATACAATGAGCAGTTCTTC. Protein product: CASSRGQGTYNEQFF.

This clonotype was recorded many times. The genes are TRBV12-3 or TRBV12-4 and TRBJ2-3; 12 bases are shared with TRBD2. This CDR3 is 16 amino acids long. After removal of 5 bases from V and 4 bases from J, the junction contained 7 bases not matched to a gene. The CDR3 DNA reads TGTGCCAGCAGTCCGTTGACTAGCGGGGGCCCAGATACGCAGTATTTT. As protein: CASSPLTSGGPDTQYF.

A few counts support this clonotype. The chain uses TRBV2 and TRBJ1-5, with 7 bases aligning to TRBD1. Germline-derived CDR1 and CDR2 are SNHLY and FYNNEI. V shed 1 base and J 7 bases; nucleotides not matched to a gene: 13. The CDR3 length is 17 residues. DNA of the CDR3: TGTGCCAGCAGTGAAGGACAGGGATATAGATCGGGGCAGCCCCAGCATTTT. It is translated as CASSEGQGYRSGQPQHF. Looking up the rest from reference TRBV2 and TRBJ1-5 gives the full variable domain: EPEVTQTPSHQVTQMGQEVILRCVPISNHLYFYWYRQILGQKVEFLVSFYNNEISEKSEIFDDQFSVERPDGSNFTLKIRSTKLEDSAMYFCASSEGQGYRSGQPQHFGDGTRLSIL.

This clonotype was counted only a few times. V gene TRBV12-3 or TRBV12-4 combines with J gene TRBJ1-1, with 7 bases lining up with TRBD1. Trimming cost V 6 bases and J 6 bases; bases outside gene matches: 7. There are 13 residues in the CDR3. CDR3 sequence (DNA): TGTGCCAGCAGACTTCAGGGGGGAGCTGAAGCTTTCTTT. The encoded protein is CASRLQGGAEAFF.

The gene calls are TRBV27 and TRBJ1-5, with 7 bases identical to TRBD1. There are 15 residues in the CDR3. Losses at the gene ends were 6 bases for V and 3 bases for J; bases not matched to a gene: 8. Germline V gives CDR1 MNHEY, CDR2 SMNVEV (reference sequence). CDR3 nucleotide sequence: TGTGCCAGCAGGCTGACAGGGTATAACAATCAGCCCCAGCATTTT. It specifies CASRLTGYNNQPQHF.

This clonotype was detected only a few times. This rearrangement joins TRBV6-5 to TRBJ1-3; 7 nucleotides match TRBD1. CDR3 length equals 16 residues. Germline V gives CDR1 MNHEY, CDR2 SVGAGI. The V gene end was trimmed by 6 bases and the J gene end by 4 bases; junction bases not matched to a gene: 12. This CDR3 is CASSRDRVGSGNTIYF. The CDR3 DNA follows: TGTGCCAGCAGCCGAGACAGGGTCGGATCCGGAAACACCATATATTTT.

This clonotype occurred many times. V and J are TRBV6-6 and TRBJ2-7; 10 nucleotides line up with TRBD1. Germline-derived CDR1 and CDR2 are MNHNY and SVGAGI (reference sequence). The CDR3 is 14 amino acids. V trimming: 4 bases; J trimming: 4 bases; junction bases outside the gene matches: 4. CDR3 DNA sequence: TGTGCCAGCAGTTCGGGACAGGGGATGTACGAGCAGTACTTC. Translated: CASSSGQGMYEQYF.

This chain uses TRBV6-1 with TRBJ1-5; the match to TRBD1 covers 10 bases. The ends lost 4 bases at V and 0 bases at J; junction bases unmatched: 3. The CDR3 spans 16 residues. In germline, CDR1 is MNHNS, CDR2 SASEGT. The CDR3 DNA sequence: TGTGCCAGCAGTGTCGGGACAGGGGATAGCAATCAGCCCCAGCATTTT. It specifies CASSVGTGDSNQPQHF.

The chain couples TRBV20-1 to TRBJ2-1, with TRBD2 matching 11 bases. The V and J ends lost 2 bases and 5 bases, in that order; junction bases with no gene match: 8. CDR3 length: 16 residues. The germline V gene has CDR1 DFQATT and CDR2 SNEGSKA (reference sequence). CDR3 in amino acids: CSARPPSGRTHNEQFF. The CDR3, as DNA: TGCAGTGCTAGACCTCCTAGCGGGAGGACCCACAATGAGCAGTTCTTC.

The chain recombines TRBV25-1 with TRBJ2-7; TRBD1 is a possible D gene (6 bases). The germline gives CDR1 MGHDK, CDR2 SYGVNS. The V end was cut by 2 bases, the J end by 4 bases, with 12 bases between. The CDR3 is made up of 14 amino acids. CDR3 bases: TGTGCCAGCAGTGAACCGGGACACCCTTACGAGCAGTACTTC. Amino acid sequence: CASSEPGHPYEQYF.

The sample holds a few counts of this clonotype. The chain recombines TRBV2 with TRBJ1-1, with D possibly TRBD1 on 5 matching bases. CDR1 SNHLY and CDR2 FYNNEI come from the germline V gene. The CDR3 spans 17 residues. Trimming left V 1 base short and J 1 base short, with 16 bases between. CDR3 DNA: TGTGCCAGCAGTGAAGTCGGGTGGGGGGGATCGAACACTGAAGCTTTCTTT. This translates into CASSEVGWGGSNTEAFF.

The CDR3 region has the DNA TGTGCCAGCAGCCCAAAGGGCAACACTGAAGCTTTCTTT. It translates to CASSPKGNTEAFF. This chain uses TRBV12-3 or TRBV12-4 with TRBJ1-1; D unresolved. Trimming pared 6 bases from V and 2 bases from J, leaving 10 bases between. This CDR3 has 13 residues.

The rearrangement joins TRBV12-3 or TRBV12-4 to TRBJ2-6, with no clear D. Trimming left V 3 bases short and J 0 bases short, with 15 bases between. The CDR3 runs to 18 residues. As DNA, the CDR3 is TGTGCCAGCAGTTTCAATGGCCGGACCCTCTCTGGGGCCAACGTCCTGACTTTC. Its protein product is CASSFNGRTLSGANVLTF.

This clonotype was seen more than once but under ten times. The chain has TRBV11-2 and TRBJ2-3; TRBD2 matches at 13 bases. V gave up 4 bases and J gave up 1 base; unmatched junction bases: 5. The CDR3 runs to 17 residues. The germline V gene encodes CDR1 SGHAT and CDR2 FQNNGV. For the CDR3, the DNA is TGTGCCAGCAGCTCCCCCGGACTAGCGGGGGGCACAGATACGCAGTATTTT. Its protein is CASSSPGLAGGTDTQYF.

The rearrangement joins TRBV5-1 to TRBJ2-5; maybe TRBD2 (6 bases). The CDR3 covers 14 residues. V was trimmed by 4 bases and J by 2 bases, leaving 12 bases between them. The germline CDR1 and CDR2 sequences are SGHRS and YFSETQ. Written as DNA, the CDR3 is TGCGCCAGCAGCCGAACGGGAGCACAAGAGACCCAGTACTTC. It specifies CASSRTGAQETQYF. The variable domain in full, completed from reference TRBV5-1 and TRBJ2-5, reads KAGVTQTPRYLIKTRGQQVTLSCSPISGHRSVSWYQQTPGQGLQFLFEYFSETQRNKGNFPGRFSGRQFSNSRSEMNVSTLELGDSALYLCASSRTGAQETQYFGPGTRLLVL.

Here the CDR3 reads CASGIPTEAFF. CDR3 nucleotides: TGTGCCAGCGGAATCCCCACTGAAGCTTTCTTT. This sequence joins TRBV11-2 and TRBJ1-1; D gene ambiguous. This CDR3 has 11 amino acids. CDR1 and CDR2 (germline): SGHAT, FQNNGV. The V end lost 8 bases, the J end lost 4 bases, and 8 bases lay between the germline ends.

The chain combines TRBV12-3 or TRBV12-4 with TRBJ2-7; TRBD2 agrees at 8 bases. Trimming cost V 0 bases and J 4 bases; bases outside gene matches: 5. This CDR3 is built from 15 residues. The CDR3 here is CASSLAGSGSYEQYF. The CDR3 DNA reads TGTGCCAGCAGTTTAGCGGGAAGCGGGAGTTACGAGCAGTACTTC.

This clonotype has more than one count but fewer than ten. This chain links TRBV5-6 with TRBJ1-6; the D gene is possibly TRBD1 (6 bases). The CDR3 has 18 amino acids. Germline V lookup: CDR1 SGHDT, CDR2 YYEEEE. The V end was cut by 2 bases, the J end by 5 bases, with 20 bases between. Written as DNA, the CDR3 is TGTGCCAGCAGCTTTTACAGGGAAGAATTCTGGAATAATTCACCCCTCCACTTT. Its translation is CASSFYREEFWNNSPLHF.

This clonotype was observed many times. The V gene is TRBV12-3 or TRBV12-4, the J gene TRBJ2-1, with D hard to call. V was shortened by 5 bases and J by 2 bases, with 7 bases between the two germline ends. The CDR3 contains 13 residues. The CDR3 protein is CASSAGAYNEQFF. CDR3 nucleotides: TGTGCCAGCAGTGCTGGCGCCTACAATGAGCAGTTCTTC.

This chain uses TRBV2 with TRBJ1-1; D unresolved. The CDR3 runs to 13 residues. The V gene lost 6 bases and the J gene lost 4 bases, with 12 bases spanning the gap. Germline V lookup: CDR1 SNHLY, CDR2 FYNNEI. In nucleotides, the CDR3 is TGTGCCAGCAGCCGTGGCTGGGGCACTGAAGCTTTCTTT. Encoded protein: CASSRGWGTEAFF.

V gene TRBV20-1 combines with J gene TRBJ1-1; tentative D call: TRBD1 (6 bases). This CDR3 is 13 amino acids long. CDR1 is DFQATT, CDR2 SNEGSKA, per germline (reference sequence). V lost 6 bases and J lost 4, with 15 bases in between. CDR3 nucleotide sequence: TGCAGTGCCCCAGGGGACGCGGGCACTGAAGCTTTCTTT. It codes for CSAPGDAGTEAFF.

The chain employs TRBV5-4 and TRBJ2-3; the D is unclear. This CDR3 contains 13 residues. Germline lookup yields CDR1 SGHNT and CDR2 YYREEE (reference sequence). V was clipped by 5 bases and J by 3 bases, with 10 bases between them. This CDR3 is CASRDSTTDTQYF. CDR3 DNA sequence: TGTGCCAGCAGAGACTCTACGACAGATACGCAGTATTTT.

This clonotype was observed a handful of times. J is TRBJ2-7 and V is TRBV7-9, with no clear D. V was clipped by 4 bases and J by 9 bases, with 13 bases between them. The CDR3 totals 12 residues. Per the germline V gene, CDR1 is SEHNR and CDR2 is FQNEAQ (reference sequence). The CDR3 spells CASSYPGHGQYF. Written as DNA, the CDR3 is TGTGCCAGCAGCTACCCGGGTCACGGGCAGTACTTC.